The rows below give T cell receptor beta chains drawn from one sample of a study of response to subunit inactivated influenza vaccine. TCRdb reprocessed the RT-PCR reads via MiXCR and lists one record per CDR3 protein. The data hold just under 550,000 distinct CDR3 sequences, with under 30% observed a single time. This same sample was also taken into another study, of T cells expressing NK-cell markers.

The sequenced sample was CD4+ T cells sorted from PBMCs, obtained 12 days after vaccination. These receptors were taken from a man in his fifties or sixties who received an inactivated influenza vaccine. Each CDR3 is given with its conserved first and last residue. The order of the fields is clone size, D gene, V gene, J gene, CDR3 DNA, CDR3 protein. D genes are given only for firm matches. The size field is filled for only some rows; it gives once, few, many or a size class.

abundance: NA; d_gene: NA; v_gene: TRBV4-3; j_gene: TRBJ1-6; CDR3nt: TGCGCCAGCAGCCTCCGACAGGCCTCTAATTCACCCCTCCACTTT; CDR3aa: CASSLRQASNSPLHF
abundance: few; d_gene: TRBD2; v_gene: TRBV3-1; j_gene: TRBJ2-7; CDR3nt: TGTGCCAGCAGCCAAGAAAATGAAGCGGGAGACTCCGAGCAGTACTTC; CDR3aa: CASSQENEAGDSEQYF
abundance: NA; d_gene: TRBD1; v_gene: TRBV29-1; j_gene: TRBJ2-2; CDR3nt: TGCAGCGTACGGACAGGGGTGTACACCGGGGAGCTGTTTTTT; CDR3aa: CSVRTGVYTGELFF
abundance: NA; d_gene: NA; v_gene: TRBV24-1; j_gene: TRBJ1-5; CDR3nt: TGTGCCACCGCCCCGTCGGGCAATCAGCCCCAGCATTTT; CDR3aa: CATAPSGNQPQHF
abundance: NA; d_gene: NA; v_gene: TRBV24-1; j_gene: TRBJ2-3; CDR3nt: TGTGCCACCAGTGATCTACTAGATACGCAGTATTTT; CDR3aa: CATSDLLDTQYF
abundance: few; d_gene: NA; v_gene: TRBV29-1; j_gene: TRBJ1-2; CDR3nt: TGCAGCGTTGAAGGGCATCCGGGCTATGGCTACACCTTC; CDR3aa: CSVEGHPGYGYTF
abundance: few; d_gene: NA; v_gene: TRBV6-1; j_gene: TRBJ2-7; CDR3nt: TGTGCCAGCAGTGTGCAGGGCCGAACCTACGAGCAGTACTTC; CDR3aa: CASSVQGRTYEQYF
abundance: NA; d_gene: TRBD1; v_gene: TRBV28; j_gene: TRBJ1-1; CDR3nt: TGTGCCAGCAGTAAAGGACAGGTCCGCACTGAAGCTTTCTTT; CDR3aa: CASSKGQVRTEAFF
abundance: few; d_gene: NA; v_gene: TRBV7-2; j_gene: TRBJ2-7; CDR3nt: TGTGCCAGCAGCTTAGCCCATGGGGAGCAGTACTTC; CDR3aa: CASSLAHGEQYF
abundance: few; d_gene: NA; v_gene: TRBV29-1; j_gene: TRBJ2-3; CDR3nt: TGCAGCGTTCTTCGCACAGATACGCAGTATTTT; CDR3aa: CSVLRTDTQYF
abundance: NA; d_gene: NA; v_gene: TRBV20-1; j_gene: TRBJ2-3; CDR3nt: TGCAGTGCTAGAGACGGGGCGGAGTTCACAGATACGCAGTATTTT; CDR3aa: CSARDGAEFTDTQYF
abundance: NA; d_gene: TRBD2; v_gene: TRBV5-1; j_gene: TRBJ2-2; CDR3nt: TGCGCCAGCAGCGTAGCGGGAGACACCGGGGAGCTGTTTTTT; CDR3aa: CASSVAGDTGELFF
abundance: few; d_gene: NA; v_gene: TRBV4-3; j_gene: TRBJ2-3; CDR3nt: TGCGCCAGCAGCCCCCAGCGAAGCACAGATACGCAGTATTTT; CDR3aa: CASSPQRSTDTQYF
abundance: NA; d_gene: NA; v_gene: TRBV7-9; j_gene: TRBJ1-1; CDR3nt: TGTGCCAGCAGCCCGGGAGCTCAGAACACTGAAGCTTTCTTT; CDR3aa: CASSPGAQNTEAFF
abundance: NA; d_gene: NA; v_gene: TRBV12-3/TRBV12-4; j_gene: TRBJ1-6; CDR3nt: TGTGCCAGCAGCGCCGGGGTAGGTCGCTCACCCCTCCACTTT; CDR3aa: CASSAGVGRSPLHF
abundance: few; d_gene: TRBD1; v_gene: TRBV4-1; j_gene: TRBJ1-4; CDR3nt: TGCGCCAGCAGCCAAGAAGAGGGGGCTGCAACTAATGAAAAACTGTTTTTT; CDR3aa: CASSQEEGAATNEKLFF
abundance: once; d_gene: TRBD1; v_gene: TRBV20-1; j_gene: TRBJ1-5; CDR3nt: TGCAGTGCTAGAGAGGGAACAGGGGTGAGCAATCAGCCCCAGCATTTT; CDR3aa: CSAREGTGVSNQPQHF
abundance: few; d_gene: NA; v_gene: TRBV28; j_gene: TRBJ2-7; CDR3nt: TGTGCCAGCAGTCCCACGGATAGGGGGGGCTACGAGCAGTACTTC; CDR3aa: CASSPTDRGGYEQYF
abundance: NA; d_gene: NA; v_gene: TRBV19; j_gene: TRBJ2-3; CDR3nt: TGTGCCAGTAGTCCGTTTGGGCAGATAACAGATACGCAGTATTTT; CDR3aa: CASSPFGQITDTQYF
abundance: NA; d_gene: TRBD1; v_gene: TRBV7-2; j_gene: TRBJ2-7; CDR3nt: TGTGCCAGCAGCGTAGGGGGACAGATCTCCTACGAGCAGTACTTC; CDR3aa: CASSVGGQISYEQYF
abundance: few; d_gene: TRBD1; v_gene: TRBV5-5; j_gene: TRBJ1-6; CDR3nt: TGTGCCAGCAGCCCCCGGACAGGCGGGGATTCACCCCTCCACTTT; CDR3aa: CASSPRTGGDSPLHF
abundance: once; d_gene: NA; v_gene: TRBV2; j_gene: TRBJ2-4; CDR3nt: TGTGCCAGCACTCCCAGCGGAGGGAACATTCAGTACTTC; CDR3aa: CASTPSGGNIQYF
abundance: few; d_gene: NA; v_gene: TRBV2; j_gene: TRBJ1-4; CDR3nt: TGTGCCAGCGAGGGGGGGCGCGATGAAAAACTGTTTTTT; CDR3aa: CASEGGRDEKLFF
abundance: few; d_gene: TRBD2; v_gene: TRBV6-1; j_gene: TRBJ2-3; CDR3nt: TGTGCCAGCAGTCCGAGCCGACTAGCACCTTTCCTACGCACAGATACGCAGTATTTT; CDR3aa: CASSPSRLAPFLRTDTQYF
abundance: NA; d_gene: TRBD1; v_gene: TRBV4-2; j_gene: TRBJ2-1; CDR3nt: TGTGCCAGCTCACCCTCGACAGGGCGAGTCTACAATGAGCAGTTCTTC; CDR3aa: CASSPSTGRVYNEQFF
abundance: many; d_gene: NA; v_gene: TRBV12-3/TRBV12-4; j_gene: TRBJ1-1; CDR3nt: TGTGCCAGCAGCCTCGAGGTGGTGGACAGAGCGAAGGCTTTCTTT; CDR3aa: CASSLEVVDRAKAFF
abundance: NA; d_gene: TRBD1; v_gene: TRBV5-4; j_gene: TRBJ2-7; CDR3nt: TGTGCCAGCAGCTGGGACCGGGACAGAACCTACGAGCAGTACTTC; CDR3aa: CASSWDRDRTYEQYF
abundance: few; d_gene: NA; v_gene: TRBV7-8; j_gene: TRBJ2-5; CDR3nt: TGTGCCAGCAGCTTCAGCGCGGGGTTACTCCAAGAGACCCAGTACTTC; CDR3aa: CASSFSAGLLQETQYF
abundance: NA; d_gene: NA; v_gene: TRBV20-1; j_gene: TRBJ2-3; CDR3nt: TGCAGTGTAGAGCCATCGGGCTCAACAGATACGCAGTATTTT; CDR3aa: CSVEPSGSTDTQYF
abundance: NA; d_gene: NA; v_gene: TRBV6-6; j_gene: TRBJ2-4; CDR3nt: TGTGCCAGCTGTAAAGGGCGGGAAAACATTCAGTACTTC; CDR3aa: CASCKGRENIQYF
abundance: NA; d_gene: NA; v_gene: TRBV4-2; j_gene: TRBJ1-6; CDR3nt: TGTGCCAGCAGCCAAGATTATAATTCACCCCTCCACTTT; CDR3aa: CASSQDYNSPLHF
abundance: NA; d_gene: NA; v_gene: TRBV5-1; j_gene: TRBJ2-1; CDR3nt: TGCGCCAGCAGGCCCACTAGCAGCCCGTACAATGAGCAGTTCTTC; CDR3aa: CASRPTSSPYNEQFF
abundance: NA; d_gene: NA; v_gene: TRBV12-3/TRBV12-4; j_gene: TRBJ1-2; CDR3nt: TGTGCCAGCAGTTTAACCCCTAACTATGGCTACACCTTC; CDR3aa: CASSLTPNYGYTF
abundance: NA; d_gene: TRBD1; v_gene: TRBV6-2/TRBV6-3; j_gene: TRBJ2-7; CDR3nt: TGTGCCAGCAGTTACCCCGGACAGGGCTACGAGCAGTACTTC; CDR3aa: CASSYPGQGYEQYF
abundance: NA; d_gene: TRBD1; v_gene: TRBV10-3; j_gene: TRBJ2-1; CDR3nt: TGTGCCATCAGCGGACAGGGGACCCACAATGAGCAGTTCTTC; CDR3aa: CAISGQGTHNEQFF
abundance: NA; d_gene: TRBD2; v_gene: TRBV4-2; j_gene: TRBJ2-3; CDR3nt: TGTGCCAGCAGCCGGTGGGGCCAAGCGGGAGTTCTGACAGATACGCAGTATTTT; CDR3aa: CASSRWGQAGVLTDTQYF
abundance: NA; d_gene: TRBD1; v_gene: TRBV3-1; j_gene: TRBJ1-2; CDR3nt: TGTGCCAGCAGCCAAACAGGGGATTATGGCTACACCTTC; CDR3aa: CASSQTGDYGYTF
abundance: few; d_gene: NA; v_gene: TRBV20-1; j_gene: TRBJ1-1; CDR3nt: TGCAGTGCTAGAGATATGTTGACAGCCTCTTGGAACACTGAAGCTTTCTTT; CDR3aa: CSARDMLTASWNTEAFF
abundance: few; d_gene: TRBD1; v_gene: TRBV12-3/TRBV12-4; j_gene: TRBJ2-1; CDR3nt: TGTGCCAGCAGGAGAGACAGGGGATCCTACAATGAGCAGTTCTTC; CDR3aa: CASRRDRGSYNEQFF
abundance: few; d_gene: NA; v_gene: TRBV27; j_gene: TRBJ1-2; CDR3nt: TGTGCCAGCAGTTTGAAGATCCACGCTAACTATGGCTACACCTTC; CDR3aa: CASSLKIHANYGYTF
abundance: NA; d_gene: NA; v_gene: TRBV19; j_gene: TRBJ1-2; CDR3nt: TGTGCCAGTAGTATTAACCCTGGCGGATCCTATGGCTACACCTTC; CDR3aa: CASSINPGGSYGYTF
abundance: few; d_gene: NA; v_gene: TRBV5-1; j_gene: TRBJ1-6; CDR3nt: TGCGCCAGCAGCTTGGAAGGGGACTCCTATAATTCACCCCTCCACTTT; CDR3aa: CASSLEGDSYNSPLHF